This TCR beta chain was observed in a study of T-cell reconstitution after alpha-beta-depleted transplantation in children. Whole-study results and caveats: Surviving recipient cells, namely T cells and thymic progenitors, were the source of high day-60 TCRbeta diversity in some patients.

For this clonotype: The target antigen is unknown.

The CDR3 consists of 15 residues. Germline values: CDR1 SGHRS, CDR2 YFSETQ. V was shortened by 4 bases and J by 4 bases, with 17 bases between the two germline ends. It was with unique molecular identifiers that the TCRbeta library was prepared. In TCRdb, the PCR reads were re-called with MiXCR into one record per CDR3 protein. The sample has almost 600,000 distinct CDR3 sequences, over 20% seen once. The V gene is TRBV5-1, the J gene TRBJ2-5, with D perhaps TRBD2 (6 bases). Here the sequenced sample was PBMCs, taken before TCRalphabeta/CD19-depleted stem cell transplant. This TCR came from a boy under three years old with Wiskott-Aldrich syndrome, due to receive a stem cell transplant. The CDR3 nucleotides are TGCGCCAGCAGCGGGGCCCTCGGGGGAATAGAGACCCAGTACTTC. It encodes CASSGALGGIETQYF.